The text below deals with one T cell receptor (beta chain). The sample holds a few counts of this clonotype. What antigen it recognizes has not been identified. No much larger clonotype is one base removed from it; base qualities were not supplied. This sample was taken from a study of T cell repertoires in cytomegalovirus infection (dated by TCRdb to between 2018 and 2020). A note on the overall study: Recently identified HLA-C-restricted CMV epitopes, whose presentation resists viral immunomodulation, were targeted by peptide stimulations together with well-studied HLA-B-restricted epitopes. The HLA type of each donor mattered for the analysis, because public TCR beta signatures pointed to carriage of CMV infection along with the matching HLA type. Study-wide conclusions, independent of this receptor: In both this cohort and an independent cohort of some 370 donors, the cumulative frequency of public TCR beta family members distinguished carriers of CMV infection plus the relevant HLA type. The ex vivo response was dominated by HLA-C-restricted CMV-specific TCR beta clonotypes, which also provided the single most frequent clonotype in two of eight donors.

V drops 0 bases and J drops 7 bases, leaving 15 bases in between. Spanning cysteine to phenylalanine, the CDR3 consists of 15 amino acids. Left in the record is the CDR3 DNA by itself, 45 bases read in frame from the first base. From the germline V gene, CDR1 is SGHVS and CDR2 is FQNEAQ. This specimen's treatment or condition label, per the study, means: in vitro stimulation with specific CMV peptide epitopes to enrich CMV-specific T cells. TCRdb lists the instrument as Illumina HiSeq 1500. The public reads were quality trimmed at Q25 with fastp and then assembled into clones with MiXCR by TCRdb, keeping productive beta chains. Each entry is one CDR3 protein sequence, shown with its most common DNA and genes. In all, the sample holds 50,000 to 65,000 distinct CDR3 sequences, and around 18% of those were seen once. Around 59% of the sample goes to the ten largest clones.

The origin of this receptor is a human donor in good health (CMV status not recorded). Some clones in this sample may be carry-over from other donors' samples. The rearrangement combines TRBV7-8 with TRBJ1-1, with the D gene too uncertain to name. The sequences come from CD8+ T cells from cultured PBMCs, collected from culture after CMV antigen stimulation. CDR3 loop: CASSLALPPSGEAFF. The DNA reads TGTGCCAGCAGCTTAGCTTTACCCCCTAGTGGTGAAGCTTTCTTT.